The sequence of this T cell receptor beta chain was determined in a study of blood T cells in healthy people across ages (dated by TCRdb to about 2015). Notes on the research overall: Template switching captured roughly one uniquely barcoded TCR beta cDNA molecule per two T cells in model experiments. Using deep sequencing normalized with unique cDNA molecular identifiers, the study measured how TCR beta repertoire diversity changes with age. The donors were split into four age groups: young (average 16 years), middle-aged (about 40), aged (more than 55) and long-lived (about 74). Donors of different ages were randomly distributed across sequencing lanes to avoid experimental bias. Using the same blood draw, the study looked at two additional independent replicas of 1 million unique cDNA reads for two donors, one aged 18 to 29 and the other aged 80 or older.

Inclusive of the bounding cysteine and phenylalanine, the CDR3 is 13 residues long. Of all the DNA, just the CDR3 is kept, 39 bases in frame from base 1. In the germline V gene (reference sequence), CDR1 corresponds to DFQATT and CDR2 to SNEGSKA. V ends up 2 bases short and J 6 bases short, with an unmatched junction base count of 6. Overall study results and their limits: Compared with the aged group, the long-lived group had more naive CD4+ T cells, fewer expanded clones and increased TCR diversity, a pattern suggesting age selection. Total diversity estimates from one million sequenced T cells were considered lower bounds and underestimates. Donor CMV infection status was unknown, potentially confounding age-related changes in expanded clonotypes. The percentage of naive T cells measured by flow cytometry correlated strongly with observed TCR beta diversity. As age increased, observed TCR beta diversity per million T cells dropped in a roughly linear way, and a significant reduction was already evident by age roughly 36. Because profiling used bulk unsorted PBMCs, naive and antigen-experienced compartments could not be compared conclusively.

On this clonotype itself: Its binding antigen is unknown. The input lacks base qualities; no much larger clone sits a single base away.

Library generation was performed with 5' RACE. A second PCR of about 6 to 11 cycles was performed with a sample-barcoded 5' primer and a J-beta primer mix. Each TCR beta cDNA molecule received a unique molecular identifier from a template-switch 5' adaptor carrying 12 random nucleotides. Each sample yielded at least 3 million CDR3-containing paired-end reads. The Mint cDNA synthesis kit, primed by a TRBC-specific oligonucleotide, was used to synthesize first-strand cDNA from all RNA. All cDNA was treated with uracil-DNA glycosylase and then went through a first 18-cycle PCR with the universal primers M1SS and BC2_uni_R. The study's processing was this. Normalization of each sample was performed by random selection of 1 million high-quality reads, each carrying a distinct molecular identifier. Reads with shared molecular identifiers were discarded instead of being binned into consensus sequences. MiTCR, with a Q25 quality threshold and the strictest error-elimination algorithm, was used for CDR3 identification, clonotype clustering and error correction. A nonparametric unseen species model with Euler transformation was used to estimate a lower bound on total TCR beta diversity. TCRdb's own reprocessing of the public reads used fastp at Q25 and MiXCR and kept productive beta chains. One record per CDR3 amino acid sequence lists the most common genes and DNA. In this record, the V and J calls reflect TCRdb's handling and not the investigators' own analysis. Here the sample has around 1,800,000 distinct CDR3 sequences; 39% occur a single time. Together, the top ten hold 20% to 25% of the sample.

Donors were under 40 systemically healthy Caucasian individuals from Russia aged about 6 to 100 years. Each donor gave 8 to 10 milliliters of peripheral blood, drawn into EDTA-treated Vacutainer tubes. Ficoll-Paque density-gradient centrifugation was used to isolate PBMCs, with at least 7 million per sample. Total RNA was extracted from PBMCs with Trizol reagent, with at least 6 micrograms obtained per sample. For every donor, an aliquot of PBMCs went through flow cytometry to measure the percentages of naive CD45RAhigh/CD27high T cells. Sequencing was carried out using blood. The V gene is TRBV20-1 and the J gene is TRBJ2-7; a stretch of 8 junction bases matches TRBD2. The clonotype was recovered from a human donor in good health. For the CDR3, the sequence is CSARFSGAGEQYF. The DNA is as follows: TGCAGTGCTAGATTTAGCGGGGCGGGCGAGCAGTACTTC.